These 25 T cell receptor beta chains were sequenced from one sample in a study of shared clonotypes between healthy human individuals. The data were produced by immunoSEQ multiplex PCR, yet TCRdb's version contains in-frame clones alone and is incomplete. The repertoire holds about 2 million clones, with over 85% as singletons. The naive CD8 fraction comprised CD45RO-negative cells positively selected for CCR7 and excluded terminally differentiated effector memory CD45RA+ cells. What was sequenced was naive CD8+ T cells sorted from blood. These receptors originate from a man aged 18 to 30 in good health.

The chain couples TRBV9 to TRBJ2-7, with 9 nucleotides matching TRBD1. Trimming at V came to 3 bases and at J to 5 bases, leaving 3 bases not matched to a gene. Per germline, CDR1 SGDLS and CDR2 YYNGEE. The CDR3 length is 13 residues. The DNA for the CDR3 is TGTGCCAGCAGCGGGGGACAGGGTGACGAGCAGTACTTC. Translating gives CASSGGQGDEQYF.

This clone is a singleton in its sample. The chain is built from TRBV2 and TRBJ2-2; D is tentatively TRBD1 or TRBD2 (5 bases each). The CDR3 covers 16 residues. The V end was cut by 2 bases, the J end by 11 bases, with 21 bases between. From germline, CDR1 is SNHLY and CDR2 FYNNEI. CDR3 DNA sequence: TGTGCCAGCAGTGAATCTCTTGGGACGCCGCCGGCAGAGCTGTTTTTT. Translation gives CASSESLGTPPAELFF. The variable domain in full, with the rest retrieved from reference TRBV2 and TRBJ2-2, is EPEVTQTPSHQVTQMGQEVILRCVPISNHLYFYWYRQILGQKVEFLVSFYNNEISEKSEIFDDQFSVERPDGSNFTLKIRSTKLEDSAMYFCASSESLGTPPAELFFGEGSRLTVL.

With respect to this clone: Other DNA sequences in this specimen translate into the identical CDR3. The chain links TRBV9 to TRBJ2-3; 7 bases align to TRBD2. Germline lookup yields CDR1 SGDLS and CDR2 YYNGEE. V shed 3 bases and J 1 base; nucleotides not matched to a gene: 2. This CDR3 comprises 14 residues. DNA for the CDR3: TGTGCCAGCAGCGCCAGCGGGGGCACAGATACGCAGTATTTT. It translates to CASSASGGTDTQYF. Combining the CDR3 with reference TRBV9 and TRBJ2-3 gives the whole variable domain DSGVTQTPKHLITATGQRVTLRCSPRSGDLSVYWYQQSLDQGLQFLIQYYNGEERAKGNILERFSAQQFPDLHSELNLSSLELGDSALYFCASSASGGTDTQYFGPGTRLTVL.

The J gene is TRBJ2-1, the V gene TRBV7-9; 10 bases align to TRBD2. The CDR3 totals 15 residues. Trimming cost V 6 bases and J 4 bases; bases outside gene matches: 6. The germline V gene encodes CDR1 SEHNR and CDR2 FQNEAQ (reference sequence). The DNA for the CDR3 is TGTGCCAGCAGGGCCGGGACTAGCGCGTACAATGAGCAGTTCTTC. This translates into CASRAGTSAYNEQFF. Drawing the rest from reference TRBV7-9 and TRBJ2-1, the complete variable domain is DTGVSQNPRHKITKRGQNVTFRCDPISEHNRLYWYRQTLGQGPEFLTYFQNEAQLEKSRLLSDRFSAERPKGSFSTLEIQRTEQGDSAMYLCASRAGTSAYNEQFFGPGTRLTVL.

In its sample, this clone was seen once. The CDR3 reads CASSEGGQRNTGELFF. Here the CDR3 DNA reads TGCGCCAGCAGTGAGGGGGGACAGAGGAACACCGGGGAGCTGTTTTTT. The J gene is TRBJ2-2, the V gene TRBV10-1; 7 positions agree with TRBD1. The germline V gene has CDR1 WNHNN and CDR2 SYGVQD (reference sequence). V shed 2 bases, J shed 1 base, and the junction held 4 bases outside the gene matches. The CDR3 covers 16 residues.

The genes are TRBV13 and TRBJ2-1; TRBD2 agrees at 10 bases. V was pared by 0 bases and J by 5 bases, with 1 base of the junction left unmatched. CDR3 length: 15 amino acids. From germline, CDR1 is PRHDT and CDR2 FYEKMQ (reference sequence). CDR3: CASSLGLAGNNEQFF. CDR3 DNA: TGTGCCAGCAGCTTAGGACTAGCGGGAAACAATGAGCAGTTCTTC. The variable domain in full, with the rest retrieved from reference TRBV13 and TRBJ2-1, is AAGVIQSPRHLIKEKRETATLKCYPIPRHDTVYWYQQGPGQDPQFLISFYEKMQSDKGSIPDRFSAQQFSDYHSELNMSSLELGDSALYFCASSLGLAGNNEQFFGPGTRLTVL.

The gene calls are TRBV7-9 and TRBJ1-1; D might be TRBD1 (5 bases). This CDR3 spans 14 amino acids. From germline, CDR1 is SEHNR and CDR2 FQNEAQ (reference sequence). V gave up 8 bases and J gave up 9 bases, with 22 bases separating them. CDR3 region: CASALSWGTDQAFF. The DNA for the CDR3 is TGTGCCAGCGCTCTTTCATGGGGGACGGATCAAGCTTTCTTT.

The chain carries TRBV9 and TRBJ2-7; 7 bases align to TRBD1. CDR3 length: 14 amino acids. The ends lost 3 bases at V and 1 base at J; junction bases unmatched: 4. The V gene's germline CDR1 is SGDLS and CDR2 YYNGEE. The CDR3 is CASSGGTASYEQYF. Here the CDR3 DNA reads TGTGCCAGCAGCGGGGGGACAGCTTCCTACGAGCAGTACTTC.

This clone was counted a single time. The V call is TRBV7-9, the J call TRBJ2-7; the match to TRBD1 covers 9 bases. The germline V gene encodes CDR1 SEHNR and CDR2 FQNEAQ (reference sequence). This CDR3 is built from 15 residues. The ends lost 4 bases at V and 4 bases at J; junction bases unmatched: 8. The CDR3 loop reads CASSSPDRGRYEQYF. Written as DNA, the CDR3 is TGTGCCAGCAGCTCCCCGGACAGGGGAAGATACGAGCAGTACTTC.

The chain combines TRBV30 with TRBJ2-2, with 7 bases identical to TRBD2. CDR1 and CDR2 from the germline V gene are GTSNPN and SVGIG (reference sequence). The CDR3 contains 13 residues. Trimming took 4 bases from V and 1 from J; bases not matched to a gene: 0. CDR3 in amino acids: CAWTSGNTGELFF. The DNA for the CDR3 is TGTGCCTGGACTAGCGGGAACACCGGGGAGCTGTTTTTT.

The chain joins TRBV6-5 to TRBJ2-1, with a tentative D call TRBD1 (5 bases). This CDR3 is built from 14 residues. V was clipped by 5 bases and J by 6 bases, with 14 bases between them. CDR1 and CDR2 (germline): MNHEY, SVGAGI. CDR3 bases: TGTGCCAGCAGTCCCTTCGAAGGGGCCAATGAGCAGTTCTTC. This translates into CASSPFEGANEQFF.

Of note for this clone: The same CDR3 also results from other DNA sequences found in this sample. V and J are TRBV27 and TRBJ2-2; the D gene is possibly TRBD2 (6 bases). Germline CDR1 MNHEY, CDR2 SMNVEV (reference sequence). The CDR3 covers 15 residues. V gave up 4 bases and J gave up 0 bases, with 9 bases separating them. CDR3 region: CASSSRLANTGELFF. For the CDR3, the DNA is TGTGCCAGCAGTTCGAGACTAGCGAACACCGGGGAGCTGTTTTTT.

This clone was observed a single time. V usage is TRBV5-4 and J usage is TRBJ1-1; D call uncertain. Germline V lookup: CDR1 SGHNT, CDR2 YYREEE (reference sequence). V lost 3 bases and J 5 bases, leaving 8 bases between the germline ends. The CDR3 has 12 amino acids. DNA for the CDR3: TGTGCCAGCAGCTCCGACATTACTGAAGCTTTCTTT. Its protein is CASSSDITEAFF. The complete variable domain, with remaining parts taken from reference TRBV5-4 and TRBJ1-1, reads ETGVTQSPTHLIKTRGQQVTLRCSSQSGHNTVSWYQQALGQGPQFIFQYYREEENGRGNFPPRFSGLQFPNYSSELNVNALELDDSALYLCASSSDITEAFFGQGTRLTVV.

This chain connects TRBV21-1 to TRBJ1-5. TRBV21-1 is termed a pseudogene. The CDR3 is 16 residues long. The CDR3 is CASEKWGVGYHQPQHF. The CDR3 region has the DNA TGTGCCAGCGAAAAATGGGGGGTCGGCTATCATCAGCCCCAGCATTTT.

The J gene is TRBJ2-2, the V gene TRBV9; no firm D call. The CDR3 length is 12 residues. Deletions cut 7 bases from V and 4 bases from J, with 8 bases between. Germline CDR1 SGDLS, CDR2 YYNGEE. CDR3 nucleotides: TGTGCCAGCGGAACGGGCACCGGGGAGCTGTTTTTT. As protein: CASGTGTGELFF.

This clone was found once. The chain joins TRBV13 to TRBJ2-5; possible D gene TRBD1, 6 bases. Deletions cut 7 bases from V and 2 bases from J, with 11 bases between. From germline, CDR1 is PRHDT and CDR2 FYEKMQ (reference sequence). CDR3 length equals 13 residues. CDR3 sequence (DNA): TGTGCCAGCACCCACGGGACACAAGAGACCCAGTACTTC. Translating gives CASTHGTQETQYF.

J is TRBJ2-1 and V is TRBV25-1, with D possibly TRBD2 on 5 matching bases. Germline V lookup: CDR1 MGHDK, CDR2 SYGVNS. The CDR3 length is 14 residues. Trimming took 4 bases from V and 8 from J, leaving 15 bases between them. In DNA form, the CDR3 reads TGTGCCAGCAGTGTGGTTCTAGCTGTTGATGAGCAGTTCTTC. It is translated as CASSVVLAVDEQFF. The full variable domain, completed using reference TRBV25-1 and TRBJ2-1, is EADIYQTPRYLVIGTGKKITLECSQTMGHDKMYWYQQDPGMELHLIHYSYGVNSTEKGDLSSESTVSRIRTEHFPLTLESARPSHTSQYLCASSVVLAVDEQFFGPGTRLTVL.

The V gene is TRBV7-4, the J gene TRBJ2-4; maybe TRBD1 (6 bases). Germline V gene sequence: CDR1 SGHVT, CDR2 SQSDAQ. The CDR3 extends over 16 amino acids. V lost 4 bases and J 15 bases, leaving 28 bases between the germline ends. The CDR3 DNA reads TGTGCCAGCAGCTGCCGGGACAAGGGAAACGCGGGTTCCAGGTACTTC. This encodes CASSCRDKGNAGSRYF.

The V and J genes are TRBV10-3 and TRBJ2-2; 11 bases are shared with TRBD2. The junction had 6 bases not matched to a gene; V was cut back by 4 bases and J by 5 bases. Germline CDR1 ENHRY, CDR2 SYGVKD. The CDR3 sequence is 16 residues long. CDR3 DNA sequence: TGTGCCATCAGTGGGATAGCGGGAGGGTCGACCGGGGAGCTGTTTTTT. It encodes CAISGIAGGSTGELFF.

In regard to this clone: This sample also contains other DNA sequences that code for the same CDR3. This chain connects TRBV13 to TRBJ2-7, with D possibly matching TRBD2 (5 bases). This CDR3 is built from 12 residues. CDR1 and CDR2 (germline): PRHDT, FYEKMQ (reference sequence). Trimming stripped 4 bases from V and 2 bases from J, with 6 bases between. The CDR3 nucleotides read TGTGCCAGCAGCTCGGGGACCTACGAGCAGTACTTC. Its protein is CASSSGTYEQYF. The variable domain in full, with the rest retrieved from reference TRBV13 and TRBJ2-7, is AAGVIQSPRHLIKEKRETATLKCYPIPRHDTVYWYQQGPGQDPQFLISFYEKMQSDKGSIPDRFSAQQFSDYHSELNMSSLELGDSALYFCASSSGTYEQYFGPGTRLTVT.

This clone was picked up one time. The gene calls are TRBV7-9 and TRBJ1-4, with 9 nucleotides matching TRBD1. The CDR3 consists of 17 residues. Germline values: CDR1 SEHNR, CDR2 FQNEAQ (reference sequence). The ends lost 2 bases at V and 0 bases at J; junction bases unmatched: 4. The CDR3 loop reads CASSLWTGVATNEKLFF. The CDR3 DNA reads as TGTGCCAGCAGCTTATGGACAGGGGTTGCAACTAATGAAAAACTGTTTTTT.

Concerning this clone: The junction departs from the called germline gene at one end, perhaps through a read error. The chain employs TRBV7-7 and TRBJ2-7; TRBD2 matches at 10 bases. CDR1 SSHAT and CDR2 FNYEAQ come from the germline V gene (reference sequence). The length of the CDR3 is 17 residues. In nucleotides, the CDR3 is TGTGCTAGCAGCCCGGGGGTAGCGGGGGGACTATCCTACGAGCAGTACTTC. The encoded protein is CASSPGVAGGLSYEQYF.

V is TRBV5-1 and J is TRBJ1-1; D is unresolved. The CDR3 is made up of 16 amino acids. CDR1 and CDR2 (germline): SGHRS, YFSETQ. The germline V and J ends were trimmed by 0 bases and 0 bases, with 12 bases remaining between them. The chain's CDR3 is CASSLEASHLNTEAFF. The CDR3 DNA reads TGCGCCAGCAGCTTGGAGGCTAGCCATTTGAACACTGAAGCTTTCTTT.

The gene calls are TRBV28 and TRBJ2-7; possibly TRBD1 for D (5 bases). The V end lost 6 bases, the J end lost 2 bases, and 20 bases lay between the germline ends. Germline CDR1 reads MDHEN; CDR2 reads SYDVKM. This CDR3 has 16 residues. The CDR3 region has the DNA TGTGCCAGCAGCCCTCTTATAGGGGCAGGGACCTACGAGCAGTACTTC. Translated, it gives CASSPLIGAGTYEQYF.

With respect to this clone: This CDR3 is also generated by other DNA sequences in the sample. This chain links TRBV27 with TRBJ1-1, with D unclear. From germline, CDR1 is MNHEY and CDR2 SMNVEV (reference sequence). This CDR3 has 13 residues. The V end was cut by 5 bases, the J end by 1 base, with 8 bases between. The CDR3 loop reads CASSLQENTEAFF. The CDR3 DNA follows: TGTGCCAGCAGTCTGCAAGAGAACACTGAAGCTTTCTTT.